This TCR beta chain was captured by sequencing in a study of blood T cell repertoires in COVID-19. Study-wide background: Sites across the United States, Italy and Spain contributed samples from acute and convalescent COVID-19. T cells, B-cell-depleted T cells, or PBMCs provided the cDNA or gDNA that served as material.

The germline V gene encodes CDR1 LGHDT and CDR2 YNNKEL (reference sequence). The length of the CDR3 is 15 residues. V was pared by 1 base and J by 1 base, with 5 bases between. Source study methods: Reference gene primer amplification gave estimated nucleated cell counts. TCRdb's table, derived via immunoSEQ multiplex PCR, lists solely in-frame clones and lacks some. That table supplies the V and J calls and clone size; D and trimming were determined from the DNA. The top ten hold 11% to 15% of the sample, which has 150,000 or so clones, about four fifths seen once. Material: peripheral blood. This receptor was taken from a man aged 18 to 35 with active or convalescent COVID-19. V is TRBV3-1 (or the pseudogene TRBV3-2) and J is TRBJ1-6, with D possibly TRBD1 on 5 matching bases. CDR3 in amino acids: CASSQGQSYNSPLHF. CDR3 nucleotides: TGTGCCAGCAGCCAAGGACAGTCCTATAATTCACCCCTCCACTTT.